The clone carrying this TCR beta chain was seen more than once but under ten times. The target antigen is unknown. As every portion of the isolated RNA was reverse transcribed, the sequencing read expressed TCRB transcripts. The repertoire was sequenced with immunoSEQ multiplex PCR; TCRdb's copy has only in-frame clones and lacks some. The sample lists under 200,000 clones, approximately 10% occurring once. The CDR3 length is 14 residues. Trimming shortened V by 0 bases and J by 5 bases, and 10 bases separated the two germline ends. CDR1 and CDR2 (germline): LNHNV, YYDKDF (reference sequence). The data originate from a study of beta chain features in type 1 diabetes. About the research overall: Patients looked much like healthy donors when it came to age, gender and cell yields. The study, taken as a whole, reports: There was a moderate but significant shortening of TCRB CDR3s in all four CD4+ subsets of Type 1 diabetes patients.

A heparinised blood draw that averaged about 116 mL was obtained once from each donor. Sequences were obtained from central memory CD4+ T cells from blood. The rearrangement uses TRBV15 and TRBJ1-1, with unresolved D. The receptor comes from a man younger than 45 with type 1 diabetes. The chain's CDR3 is CATSREAFGTEAFF. CDR3 nucleotides: TGTGCCACCAGCAGAGAGGCGTTCGGGACTGAAGCTTTCTTT.